This T cell receptor (beta chain) comes out of a study of shared clonotypes between healthy human individuals. General study results and limits: A few donors had around 5% of their naive CD4 clonotypes in common.

The CDR3 spans 15 residues. V dropped 2 bases and J dropped 1; count of bases not matched to a gene: 3. Germline CDR1 KGHSH, CDR2 LQKENI. The donors, healthy adults who were HIV-negative, had experienced no recent acute infections or vaccinations. Division of CD4+ cells produced a CD45RA+ naive subset and a CD45RA-negative memory subset. TCRdb's table, derived via immunoSEQ multiplex PCR, lists solely in-frame clones and lacks some. The repertoire includes some 660,000 clones, approximately 73% of them detected once, and around 2% sits in the top ten. Remarks on this clone: Its target is unknown.

The J gene is TRBJ2-3, the V gene TRBV18; TRBD2 matches 7 bases. Sequenced input: memory CD4+ T cells sorted from blood. Subset of the sample: CD45RA-negative fraction. The receptor was derived from a young woman in good health. CDR3 residues: CASSPSGVRTDTQYF. Written as DNA, the CDR3 is TGTGCCAGCTCACCAAGCGGGGTCCGCACAGATACGCAGTATTTT.